This T cell receptor beta chain was identified during a study of tumor and adjacent non-tumor tissue in lung cancer. A remark on this clonotype: A much larger clone lies one base from this, so it may be a read error.

TCRbeta libraries were built with three rounds of nested PCR, modified from ARM-PCR. A single record per CDR3 protein comes from TCRdb applying MiXCR to the multiplex PCR reads. The table shows 47,000 or so distinct CDR3 sequences, with roughly 67% occurring only once. V shed 0 bases and J shed 5 bases, with 10 bases lying between them. This CDR3 contains 14 residues. CDR1 WSHSY and CDR2 SAAADI come from the germline V gene. RNA was extracted from bulk tissue without any cell sorting. The normal lung tissue was taken more than 3 cm from the tumor edge. Between August and November 2014, newly diagnosed, chemotherapy-naive lung cancer patients underwent thoracic surgery in China.

The sample was distant non-tumor lung tissue. The gene calls are TRBV10-2 and TRBJ2-5; D not certain. This receptor was taken from a woman in her 70s with non-small cell lung cancer. DNA of the CDR3: TGCGCCAGCAGTGAGTCCCCTCGCCGCGAGACCCAGTACTTC. This sequence encodes CASSESPRRETQYF.